This TCR beta chain was captured by sequencing in a study of blood T cell repertoires in COVID-19. The CDR3 consists of 15 residues. Per germline, CDR1 MNHEY and CDR2 SVGAGI. J was trimmed by 0 bases and V by 7 bases; bases with no gene match: 4. Assay: immunoSEQ multiplex PCR; the TCRdb copy retains only in-frame clones and omits some. Of 130,000 or so clones listed, approximately 84% were seen once; the top ten hold roughly 13%. The gene calls are TRBV6-5 and TRBJ1-5, with 9 bases that match TRBD1. The material sequenced was peripheral blood. This clonotype originated in a human donor in a cohort sampled during active COVID-19. The CDR3 spells CASIWTGDSNQPQHF. The CDR3 DNA reads as TGTGCCAGCATCTGGACAGGGGATAGCAATCAGCCCCAGCATTTT.